The clone carrying this TCR beta chain was observed a few times. Its antigen is undetermined. Clones were sequenced by immunoSEQ multiplex PCR, and TCRdb holds only the in-frame ones, with some missing. The sample contains fewer than 20,000 clones, roughly 80% of which appear only once. This sample is part of a study of graft-versus-host responses after intestinal transplantation. Study details: Following induction with anti-thymocyte globulin, all recipients were given tacrolimus and steroids for 2 to 4 years.

J gave up 10 bases and V 5 bases, and 7 bases lay outside the gene matches. This CDR3 has 15 amino acids. Per the germline V gene, CDR1 is SGHNT and CDR2 is YENEEA. Findings and limits, study-wide: Individuals carrying graft-donor T cell macrochimerism showed high graft-versus-host to host-versus-graft clonal ratios in allografts. There was an association between peak levels of circulating GvH clones and early post-transplant HvG declines. Among recipient marrow samples, GvH clones were found; some appeared first in ileum or blood.

Intraepithelial plus lamina propria lymphocytes were released by processing graft tissue. V gene TRBV11-3 combines with J gene TRBJ2-1, with 14 bases that match TRBD2. Sequenced here: ileum tissue, sampled approximately 450 days after intestinal transplant. This clonotype was obtained from a human patient who received an intestinal transplant, so some T cells may come from the graft donor. The CDR3: CASSHRTSGGSEQFF. The CDR3 DNA reads as TGTGCCAGCAGCCATAGGACTAGCGGGGGGTCGGAGCAGTTCTTC.